This T cell receptor beta chain appears in the sequencing data of a study of blood T cells in healthy people across ages. Per individual sample, total RNA of at least 5.5 micrograms was extracted. PCR was performed a second time for about 7 to 12 cycles using a sample-barcoded 5' primer and a J-beta primer mix. A template-switch adaptor with 12 random nucleotides tagged each cDNA molecule. TCRdb used MiXCR to reprocess the 5' RACE reads, holding one entry per CDR3 protein. The sample holds some 1.8 million distinct CDR3 sequences; about two fifths are singletons and the top ten take about 21%. Whole-study results and caveats: From one million sequenced T cells, diversity estimates were lower bounds. CMV status of donors was not determined, possibly confounding expanded clonotype changes.

With respect to this clonotype: Its antigen is still unknown.

The sequencing input was blood. The origin of this receptor is a human donor in good health.

The CDR3 DNA reads as TGTGCCATCAGTGACCTCTTGGGCGTCGGGGAGCTGTTTTTT. It encodes CAISDLLGVGELFF. The J gene is TRBJ2-2, the V gene TRBV10-3; D is undetermined. This CDR3 region has 14 residues. Germline V lookup: CDR1 ENHRY, CDR2 SYGVKD. Trimming removed 3 bases from V and 7 bases from J, with 12 bases in between.